This T cell receptor (beta chain) derives from a study of T cells in Graves' hyperthyroidism and ophthalmopathy. Whole-study results and caveats: Most expanded thyroid clonotypes above 0.001 also appeared in blood.

Note on this clonotype: The antigen is undetermined.

TCR beta CDR3 regions were amplified from RNA. The HTBI primer set served for first-round RT-PCR of the TCR CDR3. Using its own MiXCR run on the multiplex PCR reads, TCRdb lists one record per CDR3 protein. The data contain around 600,000 distinct CDR3 sequences, 14% of them singletons. Germline-derived CDR1 and CDR2 are LNHDA and SQIVND (reference sequence). This CDR3 comprises 16 residues. V shed 5 bases, J shed 1 base, and the junction held 10 bases outside the gene matches. V and J are TRBV19 and TRBJ2-5, with 7 bases lining up with TRBD2. The source material was blood. This clonotype was obtained from a woman aged 45-65 years with Graves' ophthalmopathy. The CDR3 is CASSADWDYLQETQYF. CDR3 DNA: TGTGCCAGTAGTGCCGACTGGGACTACCTCCAAGAGACCCAGTACTTC. The full variable domain, rest sourced from reference TRBV19 and TRBJ2-5, is DGGITQSPKYLFRKEGQNVTLSCEQNLNHDAMYWYRQDPGQGLRLIYYSQIVNDFQKGDIAEGYSVSREKKESFPLTVTSAQKNPTAFYLCASSADWDYLQETQYFGPGTRLLVL.